This passage covers 16 T cell receptor beta chains from one sample sequenced in a study of T-cell memory formation after mild COVID-19. TCRdb reprocessed the 5' RACE reads via MiXCR and lists one record per CDR3 protein. The table includes roughly 250,000 distinct CDR3 sequences, approximately 16% detected once. The sequenced sample consisted of PBMCs or a T cell subset sorted from them (not recorded which). The receptors derive from a man between 18 and 35 years old who had mild COVID-19 (a few samples of this study predate the infection). Cell type and time point are not known.

The chain couples TRBV28 to TRBJ1-6; tentatively, D is TRBD1 (5 bases). Trimming shortened V by 11 bases and J by 10 bases, and 15 bases separated the two germline ends. This CDR3 has 12 residues. Germline loops: CDR1 MDHEN, CDR2 SYDVKM. The CDR3 here is CAGRGNGSPLHF. CDR3 nucleotides: TGTGCCGGCCGGGGGAATGGCTCACCCCTCCACTTT.

In its sample, this clonotype was seen many times. The V and J genes are TRBV7-2 and TRBJ2-5; D gene ambiguous. This CDR3 is 12 amino acids long. Looked up from germline, CDR1 is SGHTA and CDR2 is FQGNSA. The ends were cut back, 5 bases at V and 1 base at J, with 5 bases in the middle. CDR3: CASSRPQETQYF. CDR3 in DNA: TGTGCCAGCAGCCGCCCCCAAGAGACCCAGTACTTC.

This clonotype was detected a few times. The chain combines TRBV2 with TRBJ2-2; possible D gene TRBD1, 6 bases. Trimming shortened V by 5 bases and J by 2 bases, and 12 bases separated the two germline ends. The CDR3 contains 15 residues. Per the germline V gene, CDR1 is SNHLY and CDR2 is FYNNEI. CDR3 coding DNA: TGTGCCAGCAGTCCGGGACACGCTAACACCGGGGAGCTGTTTTTT. Its protein is CASSPGHANTGELFF.

The chain links TRBV11-2 to TRBJ1-2, with D possibly being TRBD1 (6 bases). From germline, CDR1 is SGHAT and CDR2 FQNNGV. Trimming pared 5 bases from V and 0 bases from J, leaving 16 bases between. This CDR3 comprises 16 residues. This CDR3 reads CASSPRRQGSNYGYTF. For the CDR3, the DNA is TGTGCCAGCAGCCCTAGACGGCAGGGGTCTAACTATGGCTACACCTTC.

This clonotype was seen more than once but under ten times. The CDR3 here is CASRDRAKNIQYF. As DNA, the CDR3 is TGTGCCAGCAGGGACAGGGCCAAAAACATTCAGTACTTC. V usage is TRBV6-5 and J usage is TRBJ2-4; the match to TRBD1 covers 7 bases. The CDR3 covers 13 residues. Germline V lookup: CDR1 MNHEY, CDR2 SVGAGI. V trimming: 6 bases; J trimming: 1 base; junction bases outside the gene matches: 0.

The gene calls are TRBV3-1 and TRBJ2-1; D perhaps matches TRBD2 (7 bases). CDR3 size: 17 residues. The V end lost 0 bases, the J end lost 6 bases, and 18 bases lay between the germline ends. Germline lookup yields CDR1 LGHDT and CDR2 YNNKEL (reference sequence). The CDR3 region is CASSQDGPGGRGNEQFF. The CDR3 bases are TGTGCCAGCAGCCAAGATGGTCCGGGGGGCCGGGGCAATGAGCAGTTCTTC.

The genes are TRBV4-3 and TRBJ2-3; D call uncertain. V dropped 5 bases and J dropped 4 bases, with 16 bases sitting between them. Germline loops: CDR1 LGHNA, CDR2 YSLEER. The CDR3 is made up of 15 amino acids. The CDR3 spells CASSAHPRPPDTQYF. The DNA for the CDR3 is TGCGCCAGCAGCGCCCACCCTAGGCCTCCAGATACGCAGTATTTT.

The chain couples TRBV9 to TRBJ1-2; TRBD1 matches at 10 bases. The CDR3 is 13 residues long. Unmatched junction bases numbered 2, after V lost 2 bases and J lost 7 bases. Germline CDR1 and CDR2: SGDLS and YYNGEE. In DNA, the CDR3 is TGTGCCAGCAGCGTCCGGGACAGGGGTGGCTACACCTTC. This codes for CASSVRDRGGYTF.

The sample holds many counts of this clonotype. V usage is TRBV5-1 and J usage is TRBJ1-1; a weak D match, TRBD1 (5 bases). Germline CDR1 and CDR2: SGHRS and YFSETQ. This CDR3 is built from 13 residues. The V and J ends lost 6 bases and 1 base respectively, with 10 bases between them. The CDR3 nucleotides are TGCGCCAGCAACAACGGGGGGAACACTGAAGCTTTCTTT. It yields the protein CASNNGGNTEAFF.

This clonotype came up many times. The chain combines TRBV7-2 with TRBJ2-3; tentatively, D is TRBD2 (6 bases). Per the germline V gene, CDR1 is SGHTA and CDR2 is FQGNSA. This CDR3 is 13 amino acids long. Trimming removed 2 bases at V and 5 bases at J, with 8 bases between. The CDR3 region has the DNA TGTGCCAGCAGCTTAATGGGGGGAGATACGCAGTATTTT. This sequence encodes CASSLMGGDTQYF.

The chain joins TRBV6-6 to TRBJ2-3, with a tentative D call TRBD1 (5 bases). Trimming removed 8 bases from V and 1 base from J, with 16 bases in between. The CDR3 spans 15 residues. Germline V gene sequence: CDR1 MNHNY, CDR2 SVGAGI (reference sequence). CDR3 in DNA: TGTGCCAGCTTCAGGGCCGGTGGGGGCACAGATACGCAGTATTTT. Amino acids: CASFRAGGGTDTQYF.

This chain uses TRBV7-3 with TRBJ2-2; 10 nucleotides agree with TRBD2. V lost 0 bases to trimming and J lost 2 bases; unmatched junction nucleotides: 3. This CDR3 has 17 amino acids. The germline V gene has CDR1 SGHTA and CDR2 FQGTGA. This chain's CDR3 is CASSLTSSGGNTGELFF. Written as DNA, the CDR3 is TGTGCCAGCAGCTTAACCTCTAGCGGGGGCAACACCGGGGAGCTGTTTTTT.

The sample holds a few counts of this clonotype. The chain uses TRBV2 and TRBJ2-5; a possible D gene is TRBD2 (6 bases). The V gene's germline CDR1 is SNHLY and CDR2 FYNNEI. Between the trimmed V and J ends, which lost 5 bases and 4 bases, there was a span of 11 bases. The CDR3 runs to 13 residues. The CDR3: CASSSSRGETQYF. The DNA of the CDR3 is TGTGCCAGCAGTTCCTCGCGGGGAGAGACCCAGTACTTC.

The rearrangement joins TRBV29-1 to TRBJ2-7; D gene ambiguous. Germline lookup yields CDR1 SQVTM and CDR2 ANQGSEA. V was pared by 4 bases and J by 4 bases, with 11 bases between. The CDR3 has 12 amino acids. CDR3: CSVVSSLYEQYF. The DNA for the CDR3 is TGCAGCGTTGTTTCCAGTCTATACGAGCAGTACTTC.

This clonotype was detected ten times or more. The chain recombines TRBV7-2 with TRBJ2-5, with 8 bases that match TRBD1. The germline V gene encodes CDR1 SGHTA and CDR2 FQGNSA. V shed 3 bases, J shed 4 bases, and the junction held 1 base outside the gene matches. The CDR3 is made up of 13 amino acids. The CDR3 DNA follows: TGTGCCAGCAGCTTCGACAGGGGAGAGACCCAGTACTTC. Protein product: CASSFDRGETQYF.

This chain links TRBV6-5 with TRBJ2-1; 7 bases fit TRBD2. The length of the CDR3 is 15 residues. From germline, CDR1 is MNHEY and CDR2 SVGAGI. The ends lost 2 bases at V and 2 bases at J; junction bases unmatched: 3. CDR3 nucleotide sequence: TGTGCCAGCAGTTACACGGGGGGTACCTACAATGAGCAGTTCTTC. It codes for CASSYTGGTYNEQFF.